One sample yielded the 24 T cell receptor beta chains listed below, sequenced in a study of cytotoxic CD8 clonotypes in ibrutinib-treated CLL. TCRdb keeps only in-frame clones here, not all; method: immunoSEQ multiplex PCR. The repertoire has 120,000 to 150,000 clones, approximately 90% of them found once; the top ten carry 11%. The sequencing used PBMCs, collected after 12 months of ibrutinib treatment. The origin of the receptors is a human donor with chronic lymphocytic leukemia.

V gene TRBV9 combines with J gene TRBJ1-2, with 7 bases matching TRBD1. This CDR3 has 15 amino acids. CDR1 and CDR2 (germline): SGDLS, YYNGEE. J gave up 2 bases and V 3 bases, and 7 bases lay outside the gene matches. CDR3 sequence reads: CASSELDRMNYGYTF. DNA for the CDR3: TGTGCCAGCAGCGAACTGGACAGGATGAACTATGGCTACACCTTC.

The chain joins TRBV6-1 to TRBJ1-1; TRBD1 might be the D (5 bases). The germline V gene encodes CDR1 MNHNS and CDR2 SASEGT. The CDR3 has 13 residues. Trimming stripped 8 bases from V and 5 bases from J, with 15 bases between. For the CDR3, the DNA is TGTGCCAGCTGTTCCAGGGAGAGGACTGAAGCTTTCTTT. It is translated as CASCSRERTEAFF.

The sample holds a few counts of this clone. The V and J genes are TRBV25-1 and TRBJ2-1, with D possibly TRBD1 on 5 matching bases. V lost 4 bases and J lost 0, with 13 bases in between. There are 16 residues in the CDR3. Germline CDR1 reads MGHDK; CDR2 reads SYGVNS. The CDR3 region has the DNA TGTGCCAGCAGTGGTGGGGAAGACAGCTCCTACAATGAGCAGTTCTTC. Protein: CASSGGEDSSYNEQFF.

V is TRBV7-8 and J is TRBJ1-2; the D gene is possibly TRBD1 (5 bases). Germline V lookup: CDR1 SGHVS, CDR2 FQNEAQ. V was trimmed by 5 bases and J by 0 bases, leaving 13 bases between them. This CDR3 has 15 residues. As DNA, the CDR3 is TGTGCCAGCAGCCCCCCGGGGGGACCTAACTATGGCTACACCTTC. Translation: CASSPPGGPNYGYTF. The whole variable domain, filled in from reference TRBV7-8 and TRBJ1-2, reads GAGVSQSPRYKVAKRGQDVALRCDPISGHVSLFWYQQALGQGPEFLTYFQNEAQLDKSGLPSDRFFAERPEGSVSTLKIQRTQQEDSAVYLCASSPPGGPNYGYTFGSGTRLTVV.

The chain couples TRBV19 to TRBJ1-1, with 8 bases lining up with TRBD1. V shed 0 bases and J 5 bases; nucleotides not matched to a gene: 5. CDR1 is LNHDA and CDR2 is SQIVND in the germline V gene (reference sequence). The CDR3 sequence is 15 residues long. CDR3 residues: CASSIEDREGTEAFF. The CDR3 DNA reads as TGTGCCAGTAGTATAGAGGACAGGGAAGGAACTGAAGCTTTCTTT.

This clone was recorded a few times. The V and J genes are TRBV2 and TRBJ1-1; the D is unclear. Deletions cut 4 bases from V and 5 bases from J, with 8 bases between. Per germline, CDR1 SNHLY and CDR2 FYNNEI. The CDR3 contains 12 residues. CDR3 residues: CASSVASTEAFF. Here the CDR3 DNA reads TGTGCCAGCAGTGTGGCATCTACTGAAGCTTTCTTT.

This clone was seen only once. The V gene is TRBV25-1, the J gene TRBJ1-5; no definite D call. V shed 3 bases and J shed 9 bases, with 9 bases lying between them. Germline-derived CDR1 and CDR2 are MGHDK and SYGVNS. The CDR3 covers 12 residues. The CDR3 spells CASSDSLGPQHF. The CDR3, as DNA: TGTGCCAGCAGTGACTCCCTAGGGCCCCAGCATTTT.

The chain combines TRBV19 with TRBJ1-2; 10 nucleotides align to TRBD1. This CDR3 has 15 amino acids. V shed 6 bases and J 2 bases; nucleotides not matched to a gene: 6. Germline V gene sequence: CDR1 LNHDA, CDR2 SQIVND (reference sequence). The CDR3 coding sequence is TGTGCCAGTAGACGACAGGGGGCAGACAACTATGGCTACACCTTC. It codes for CASRRQGADNYGYTF.

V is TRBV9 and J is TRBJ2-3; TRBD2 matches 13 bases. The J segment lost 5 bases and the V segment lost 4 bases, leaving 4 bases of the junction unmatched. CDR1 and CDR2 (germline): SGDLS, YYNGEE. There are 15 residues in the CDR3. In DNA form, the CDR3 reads TGTGCCAGCAGCTCTTGGACTAGCGGGAGAGATACGCAGTATTTT. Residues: CASSSWTSGRDTQYF.

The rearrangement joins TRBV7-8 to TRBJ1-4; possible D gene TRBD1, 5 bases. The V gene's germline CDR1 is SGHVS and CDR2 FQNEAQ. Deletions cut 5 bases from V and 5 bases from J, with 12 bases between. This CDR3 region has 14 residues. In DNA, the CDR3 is TGTGCCAGCAGCCCGGGACTTTTAAATGAAAAACTGTTTTTT. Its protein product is CASSPGLLNEKLFF. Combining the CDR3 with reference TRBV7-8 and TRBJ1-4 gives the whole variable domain GAGVSQSPRYKVAKRGQDVALRCDPISGHVSLFWYQQALGQGPEFLTYFQNEAQLDKSGLPSDRFFAERPEGSVSTLKIQRTQQEDSAVYLCASSPGLLNEKLFFGSGTQLSVL.

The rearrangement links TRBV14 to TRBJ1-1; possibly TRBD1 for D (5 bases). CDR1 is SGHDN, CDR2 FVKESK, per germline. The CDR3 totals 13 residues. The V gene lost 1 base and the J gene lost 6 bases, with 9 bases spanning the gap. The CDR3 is CASSQGQGSEAFF. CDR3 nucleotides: TGTGCCAGCAGCCAAGGGCAGGGTTCTGAAGCTTTCTTT.

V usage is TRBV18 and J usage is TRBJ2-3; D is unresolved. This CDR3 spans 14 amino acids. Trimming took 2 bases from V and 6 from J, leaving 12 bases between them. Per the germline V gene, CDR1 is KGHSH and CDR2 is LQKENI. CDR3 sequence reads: CASSPSFISDTQYF. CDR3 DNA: TGTGCCAGCTCACCATCCTTTATTTCGGATACGCAGTATTTT.

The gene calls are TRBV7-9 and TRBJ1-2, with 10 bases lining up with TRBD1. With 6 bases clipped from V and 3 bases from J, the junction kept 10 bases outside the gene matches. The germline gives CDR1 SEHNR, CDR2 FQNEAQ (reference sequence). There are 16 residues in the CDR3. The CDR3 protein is CASSQQAGTGDYGYTF. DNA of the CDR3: TGTGCCAGCAGTCAACAAGCCGGGACAGGGGACTATGGCTACACCTTC.

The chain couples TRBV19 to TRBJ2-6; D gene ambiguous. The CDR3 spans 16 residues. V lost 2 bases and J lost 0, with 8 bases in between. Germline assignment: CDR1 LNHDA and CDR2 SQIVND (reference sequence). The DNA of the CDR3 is TGTGCCAGTAGTATACCCCATCGCTCTGGGGCCAACGTCCTGACTTTC. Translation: CASSIPHRSGANVLTF.

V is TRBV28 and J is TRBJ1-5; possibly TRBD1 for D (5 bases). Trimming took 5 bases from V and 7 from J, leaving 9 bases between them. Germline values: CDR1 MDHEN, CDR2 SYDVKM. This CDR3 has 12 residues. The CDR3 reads CASSIQVQPQHF. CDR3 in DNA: TGTGCCAGCAGTATACAGGTCCAGCCCCAGCATTTT.

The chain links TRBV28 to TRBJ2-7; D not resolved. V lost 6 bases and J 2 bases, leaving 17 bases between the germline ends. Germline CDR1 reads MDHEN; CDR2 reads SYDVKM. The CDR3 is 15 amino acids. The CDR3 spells CASSLGYIIAYEQYF. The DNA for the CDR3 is TGTGCCAGCAGCCTAGGGTATATTATAGCCTACGAGCAGTACTTC.

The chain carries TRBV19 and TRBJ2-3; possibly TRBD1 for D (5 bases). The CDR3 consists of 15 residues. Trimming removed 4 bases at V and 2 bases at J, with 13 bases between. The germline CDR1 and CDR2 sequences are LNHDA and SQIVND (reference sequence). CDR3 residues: CASSTPRQTTDTQYF. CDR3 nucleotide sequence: TGTGCCAGTAGTACTCCAAGACAGACCACAGATACGCAGTATTTT.

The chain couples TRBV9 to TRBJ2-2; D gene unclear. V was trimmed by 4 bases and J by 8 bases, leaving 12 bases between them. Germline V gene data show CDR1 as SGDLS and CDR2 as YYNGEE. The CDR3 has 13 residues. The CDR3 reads CASSPAGWGELFF. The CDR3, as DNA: TGTGCCAGCAGCCCCGCCGGATGGGGGGAGCTGTTTTTT.

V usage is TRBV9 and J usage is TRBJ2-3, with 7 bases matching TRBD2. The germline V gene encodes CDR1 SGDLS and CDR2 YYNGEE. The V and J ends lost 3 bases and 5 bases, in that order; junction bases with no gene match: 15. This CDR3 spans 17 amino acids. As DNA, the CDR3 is TGTGCCAGCAGCGCCGGTCTAGCGGAGTTGACTGGAGATACGCAGTATTTT. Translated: CASSAGLAELTGDTQYF.

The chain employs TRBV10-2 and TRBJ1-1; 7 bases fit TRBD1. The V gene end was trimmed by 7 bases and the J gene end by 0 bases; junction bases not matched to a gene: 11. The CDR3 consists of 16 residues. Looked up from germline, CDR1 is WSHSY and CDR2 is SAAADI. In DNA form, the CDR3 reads TGCGCCAGCAATCCCGGGACAGCGAACATGAACACTGAAGCTTTCTTT. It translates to CASNPGTANMNTEAFF.

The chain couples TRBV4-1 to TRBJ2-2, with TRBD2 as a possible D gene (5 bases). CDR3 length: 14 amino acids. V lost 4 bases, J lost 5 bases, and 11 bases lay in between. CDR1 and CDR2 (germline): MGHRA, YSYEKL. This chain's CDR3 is CASSLGEGTGELFF. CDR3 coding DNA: TGCGCCAGCAGCCTGGGAGAAGGAACCGGGGAGCTGTTTTTT.

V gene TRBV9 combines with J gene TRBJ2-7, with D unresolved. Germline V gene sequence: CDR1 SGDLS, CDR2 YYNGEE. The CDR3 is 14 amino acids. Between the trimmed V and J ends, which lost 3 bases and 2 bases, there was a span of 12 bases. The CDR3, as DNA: TGTGCCAGCAGCGCCTCGCACTTGGCCTACGAGCAGTACTTC. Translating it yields CASSASHLAYEQYF.

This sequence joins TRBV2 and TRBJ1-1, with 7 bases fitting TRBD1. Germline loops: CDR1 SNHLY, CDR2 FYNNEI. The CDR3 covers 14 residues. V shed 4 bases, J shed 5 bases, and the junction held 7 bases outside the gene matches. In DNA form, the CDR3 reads TGTGCCAGCAGTGCTAACCAGGGGGTTACTGAAGCTTTCTTT. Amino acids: CASSANQGVTEAFF.

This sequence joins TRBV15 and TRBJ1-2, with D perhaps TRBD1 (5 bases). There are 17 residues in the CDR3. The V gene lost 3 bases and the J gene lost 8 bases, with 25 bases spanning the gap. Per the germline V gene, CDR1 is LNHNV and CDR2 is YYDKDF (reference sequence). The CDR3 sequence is CATSSTVRGSKMLGYTF. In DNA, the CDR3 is TGTGCCACCAGCAGTACTGTTCGGGGGTCCAAAATGTTAGGCTACACCTTC.